This T cell receptor beta chain stems from a study of control samples from healthy donors and cancer patients. This clone was detected a few times. TCRdb's table, derived via immunoSEQ multiplex PCR, lists solely in-frame clones and lacks some. Among about 100,000 clones listed, 80% to 90% were seen once. Germline CDR1 and CDR2: SGHTA and FQGNSA. V was pared by 6 bases and J by 5 bases, with 19 bases between. The CDR3 sequence is 15 residues long. The chain combines TRBV7-2 with TRBJ1-2; D unresolved. Specimen: blood. The TCR was taken from a man aged 25-45 years in good health. The CDR3 coding sequence is TGTGCCAGCAGTCTCAAACCGGGTACTTTATATGGCTACACCTTC. Encoded protein: CASSLKPGTLYGYTF.